The 21 T cell receptor beta chains reported below all come from one sample, sequenced in a study of blood T cell repertoires in COVID-19. Clones were read by immunoSEQ multiplex PCR, and TCRdb kept only the in-frame ones, dropping some. The sample carries about 190,000 clones, around nine tenths recorded once. Source material: peripheral blood. Receptors originate from a woman aged 40 to 49 who had recovered from COVID-19.

The chain joins TRBV7-2 to TRBJ1-5; possibly TRBD1 for D (5 bases). From germline, CDR1 is SGHTA and CDR2 FQGNSA. V lost 3 bases to trimming and J lost 0 bases, with 6 bases between them. The CDR3 runs 14 residues. CDR3 coding DNA: TGTGCCAGCAGCTTTGACAGTAGCAATCAGCCCCAGCATTTT. The encoded protein is CASSFDSSNQPQHF.

The chain employs TRBV7-9 and TRBJ2-7, with TRBD1 matching 9 bases. V was pared by 7 bases and J by 6 bases, with 10 bases of the junction left unmatched. CDR3 size: 14 residues. Germline lookup yields CDR1 SEHNR and CDR2 FQNEAQ (reference sequence). In DNA, the CDR3 is TGTGCCAGCAACCAACCGGGACAGGGCGGCGAGCAGTACTTC. Translating gives CASNQPGQGGEQYF.

This chain connects TRBV19 to TRBJ2-5; TRBD1 agrees at 10 bases. CDR1 is LNHDA and CDR2 is SQIVND in the germline V gene (reference sequence). The CDR3 contains 16 residues. V gave up 3 bases and J gave up 1 base; unmatched junction bases: 5. The CDR3 bases are TGTGCCAGTAGTATGACTGGGACAGGGGTCCAAGAGACCCAGTACTTC. It codes for CASSMTGTGVQETQYF.

The chain couples TRBV11-2 to TRBJ2-2; perhaps TRBD1 as D (6 bases). Germline V gene lookup returns CDR1 SGHAT and CDR2 FQNNGV. CDR3 length: 15 residues. With 3 bases removed from V and 0 bases from J, the gap between germline ends came to 8 bases. The DNA of the CDR3 is TGTGCCAGCAGCTTCAGGGGATCGAACACCGGGGAGCTGTTTTTT. Its protein is CASSFRGSNTGELFF.

V is TRBV5-4 and J is TRBJ2-3, with D maybe TRBD2 (6 bases). Germline CDR1 is SGHNT and CDR2 is YYREEE (reference sequence). The CDR3 has 14 residues. V was clipped by 2 bases and J by 4 bases, with 11 bases between them. CDR3 sequence reads: CASSFSGGADTQYF. For the CDR3, the DNA is TGTGCCAGCAGCTTTAGCGGAGGGGCAGATACGCAGTATTTT.

The V and J genes are TRBV12-3 or TRBV12-4 and TRBJ2-3; D uncertain. There are 13 residues in the CDR3. Deletions cut 2 bases from V and 4 bases from J, with 7 bases between. The DNA for the CDR3 is TGTGCCAGCAGTTTATTTGCGGCAGATACGCAGTATTTT. It is translated as CASSLFAADTQYF.

The V and J genes are TRBV28 and TRBJ1-5; 7 bases agree with TRBD1. The germline gives CDR1 MDHEN, CDR2 SYDVKM. This CDR3 has 17 residues. Trimming removed 6 bases from V and 0 bases from J; junction bases left unmatched: 11. The CDR3 reads CASRTGTEHYSNQPQHF. The CDR3 DNA follows: TGTGCCAGCAGAACCGGGACAGAGCATTATAGCAATCAGCCCCAGCATTTT. The variable domain in full, completed from reference TRBV28 and TRBJ1-5, reads DVKVTQSSRYLVKRTGEKVFLECVQDMDHENMFWYRQDPGLGLRLIYFSYDVKMKEKGDIPEGYSVSREKKERFSLILESASTNQTSMYLCASRTGTEHYSNQPQHFGDGTRLSIL.

This chain links TRBV6-5 with TRBJ1-6; no clear D. Germline CDR1 is MNHEY and CDR2 is SVGAGI. CDR3 length: 13 residues. Trimming pared 6 bases from V and 7 bases from J, leaving 10 bases between. Written as DNA, the CDR3 is TGTGCCAGCAGGTATAGCAGAAATTCACCCCTCCACTTT. Encoded protein: CASRYSRNSPLHF.

The rearrangement joins TRBV5-4 to TRBJ1-2; D gene ambiguous. Looked up from germline, CDR1 is SGHNT and CDR2 is YYREEE (reference sequence). Trimming shortened V by 4 bases and J by 3 bases, and 13 bases separated the two germline ends. The CDR3 is 14 amino acids. CDR3 residues: CASSRLAGDYGYTF. CDR3 nucleotides: TGTGCCAGCAGCCGCCTCGCTGGAGACTATGGCTACACCTTC.

The rearrangement uses TRBV2 and TRBJ1-5; 7 bases line up with TRBD1. Trimming took 6 bases from V and 3 from J; bases not matched to a gene: 5. This CDR3 spans 14 amino acids. Germline CDR1 is SNHLY and CDR2 is FYNNEI. The CDR3 loop is CASSWDSNNQPQHF. CDR3 bases: TGTGCCAGCAGCTGGGACAGTAACAATCAGCCCCAGCATTTT.

The chain uses TRBV11-2 and TRBJ2-7; D might be TRBD2 (6 bases). The V gene lost 0 bases and the J gene lost 2 bases, with 17 bases spanning the gap. CDR1 and CDR2 from the germline V gene are SGHAT and FQNNGV. This CDR3 region has 17 residues. CDR3 residues: CASSLDPGLLAAYEQYF. Here the CDR3 DNA reads TGTGCCAGCAGCTTAGACCCGGGCCTCTTAGCGGCCTACGAGCAGTACTTC.

CDR3 nucleotides: TGTGCCAGTAGGGACAGGGAAAGCTCCTACGAGCAGTACTTC. Residues: CASRDRESSYEQYF. The chain joins TRBV19 to TRBJ2-7; 8 nucleotides line up with TRBD1. CDR1 is LNHDA, CDR2 SQIVND, per germline (reference sequence). Losses at the gene ends were 6 bases for V and 0 bases for J; bases not matched to a gene: 4. The CDR3 consists of 14 residues. The whole variable domain, remainder taken from reference TRBV19 and TRBJ2-7, is DGGITQSPKYLFRKEGQNVTLSCEQNLNHDAMYWYRQDPGQGLRLIYYSQIVNDFQKGDIAEGYSVSREKKESFPLTVTSAQKNPTAFYLCASRDRESSYEQYFGPGTRLTVT.

The gene calls are TRBV15 and TRBJ1-1; D is possibly TRBD1 (6 bases). The CDR3 is 19 residues long. Germline CDR1 reads LNHNV; CDR2 reads YYDKDF (reference sequence). The V and J ends lost 0 bases and 0 bases respectively, with 20 bases between them. DNA for the CDR3: TGTGCCACCAGCAGAGATGATATTGGCAGGGGCTGGATGAACACTGAAGCTTTCTTT. Residues: CATSRDDIGRGWMNTEAFF.

The V gene is TRBV19, the J gene TRBJ2-7, with D possibly being TRBD2 (5 bases). There are 16 residues in the CDR3. The V end lost 3 bases, the J end lost 0 bases, and 15 bases lay between the germline ends. Per the germline V gene, CDR1 is LNHDA and CDR2 is SQIVND (reference sequence). CDR3 loop: CASSIGFGVSSYEQYF. The CDR3 DNA is TGTGCCAGTAGTATCGGTTTCGGGGTTTCCTCCTACGAGCAGTACTTC.

DNA for the CDR3: TGTGCCACCAGTGATCGGGGACAGGGGCCAACGGGACTAGCGGAGTATTTT. Amino acid sequence: CATSDRGQGPTGLAEYF. The chain recombines TRBV24-1 with TRBJ2-3, with D possibly being TRBD2 (11 bases). Trimming removed 3 bases from V and 13 bases from J, with 28 bases in between. The germline gives CDR1 KGHDR, CDR2 SFDVKD. This CDR3 contains 17 residues.

This sequence joins TRBV25-1 and TRBJ2-3; 8 nucleotides agree with TRBD1. The CDR3 loop spans 15 amino acids. Germline CDR1 and CDR2: MGHDK and SYGVNS. The V segment lost 6 bases and the J segment 7 bases; nucleotides outside the gene matches: 12. The CDR3 reads CASSLGTGFVNTQYF. In nucleotides, the CDR3 is TGTGCCAGCAGCCTCGGGACAGGCTTTGTAAATACGCAGTATTTT.

This rearrangement joins TRBV24-1 to TRBJ2-2, with D maybe TRBD2 (5 bases). CDR1 is KGHDR and CDR2 is SFDVKD in the germline V gene. V lost 6 bases and J 0 bases, leaving 10 bases between the germline ends. CDR3 size: 15 residues. In DNA form, the CDR3 reads TGTGCCACCAGTCGGGGATCACCGAACACCGGGGAGCTGTTTTTT. Its translation is CATSRGSPNTGELFF.

This rearrangement joins TRBV6-2 or TRBV6-3 to TRBJ2-5; TRBD1 matches at 9 bases. CDR3 length: 15 amino acids. From germline, CDR1 is MNHEY and CDR2 SVGEGT. With V trimmed by 6 bases and J by 9 bases, 14 bases remained unmatched. The CDR3 loop is CASSRQGGGRRAQYF. As DNA, the CDR3 is TGTGCCAGCAGCAGACAGGGGGGTGGTAGGCGGGCCCAGTACTTC.

This clone was observed a single time. The V gene is TRBV5-1, the J gene TRBJ2-2; a weak D match, TRBD2 (6 bases). The V gene lost 3 bases and the J gene lost 1 base, with 7 bases spanning the gap. CDR1 is SGHRS, CDR2 YFSETQ, per germline. The CDR3 sequence is 14 residues long. CDR3: CASSWRGNTGELFF. In DNA form, the CDR3 reads TGCGCCAGCAGCTGGAGGGGGAACACCGGGGAGCTGTTTTTT.

The chain couples TRBV7-9 to TRBJ2-7; D is perhaps TRBD1 (5 bases). Germline V gives CDR1 SEHNR, CDR2 FQNEAQ (reference sequence). This CDR3 comprises 13 residues. The V and J ends lost 0 bases and 5 bases respectively, with 8 bases between them. In nucleotides, the CDR3 is TGTGCCAGCAGCTTAGCGCCAGGGCACGAGCAGTACTTC. Protein sequence: CASSLAPGHEQYF.

In DNA form, the CDR3 reads TGTGCCAGCTCTAATTGGAGGACAGGGGGATACAATCAGCCCCAGCATTTT. The encoded protein is CASSNWRTGGYNQPQHF. The chain combines TRBV2 with TRBJ1-5, with 10 bases aligning to TRBD1. CDR3 length: 17 residues. V lost 8 bases, J lost 3 bases, and 13 bases stayed unmatched. Germline lookup yields CDR1 SNHLY and CDR2 FYNNEI.